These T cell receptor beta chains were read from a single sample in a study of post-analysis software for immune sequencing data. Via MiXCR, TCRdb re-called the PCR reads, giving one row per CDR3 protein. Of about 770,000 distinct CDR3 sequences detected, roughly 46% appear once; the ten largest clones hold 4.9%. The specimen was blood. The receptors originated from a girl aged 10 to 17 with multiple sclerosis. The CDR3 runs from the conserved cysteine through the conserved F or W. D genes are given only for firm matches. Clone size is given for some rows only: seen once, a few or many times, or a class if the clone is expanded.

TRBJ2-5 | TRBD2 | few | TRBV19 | CASSSGLAGGAPQETQYF | TGTGCCAGTTCTTCCGGACTAGCGGGAGGAGCCCCTCAAGAGACCCAGTACTTC
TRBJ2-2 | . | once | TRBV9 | CASSVLGSNTGELFF | TGTGCCAGCAGCGTACTGGGGTCGAACACCGGGGAGCTGTTTTTT
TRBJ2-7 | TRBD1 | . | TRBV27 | CASSYGPTGSGYEQYF | TGTGCCAGCAGTTACGGCCCGACAGGGAGTGGCTACGAGCAGTACTTC
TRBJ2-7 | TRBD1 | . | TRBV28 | CASSSILRDRGYEQYF | TGTGCCAGCAGTTCGATCTTACGGGACAGGGGCTACGAGCAGTACTTC
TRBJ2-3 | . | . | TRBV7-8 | CASSTHPGEPKQDTQYF | TGTGCCAGCAGCACCCACCCAGGGGAGCCCAAACAAGATACGCAGTATTTT
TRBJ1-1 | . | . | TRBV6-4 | CASSRDARAEAFF | TGTGCCAGCAGCCGGGACGCTCGGGCTGAAGCTTTCTTT
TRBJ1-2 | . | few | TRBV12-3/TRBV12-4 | CASSPRVGGYTF | TGTGCCAGCAGTCCAAGGGTGGGTGGCTACACCTTC
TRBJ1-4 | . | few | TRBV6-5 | CASSYDGEKLFF | TGTGCCAGCAGTTATGATGGTGAAAAACTGTTTTTT
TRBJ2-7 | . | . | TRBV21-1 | CASSPGTSGNFCEQYF | TGTGCCAGCAGCCCGGGGACTAGCGGAAATTTTTGCGAGCAGTACTTC
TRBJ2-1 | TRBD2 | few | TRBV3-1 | CASSQEGAGGTDSYNEQFF | TGTGCCAGCAGCCAAGAGGGGGCGGGAGGGACGGACTCCTACAATGAGCAGTTCTTC
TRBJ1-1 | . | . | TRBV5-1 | CASSLGGQGGGTEAFF | TGCGCCAGCAGCTTGGGAGGCCAGGGAGGTGGAACTGAAGCTTTCTTT
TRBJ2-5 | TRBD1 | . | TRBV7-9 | CASNRGTQETQYF | TGTGCCAGCAACAGGGGTACCCAAGAGACCCAGTACTTC
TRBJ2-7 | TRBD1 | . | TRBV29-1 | CSVSGQWDYEQYF | TGCAGCGTCTCGGGACAGTGGGACTACGAGCAGTACTTC
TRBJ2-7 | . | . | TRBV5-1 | CASSLEGSLYEQYF | TGCGCCAGCAGCTTGGAGGGCAGCCTCTACGAGCAGTACTTC
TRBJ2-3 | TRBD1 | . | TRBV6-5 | CASSVRGITDTQYF | TGTGCCAGCAGTGTCAGGGGGATCACAGATACGCAGTATTTT
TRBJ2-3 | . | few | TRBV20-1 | CSASSPGTDTQYF | TGCAGTGCTAGTTCTCCGGGCACAGATACGCAGTATTTT
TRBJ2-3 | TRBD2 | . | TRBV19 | CASSISGSTDTQYF | TGTGCCAGTAGTATTAGCGGGAGCACAGATACGCAGTATTTT
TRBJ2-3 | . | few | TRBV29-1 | CSVSIRGGTDTQYF | TGCAGCGTATCAATACGAGGTGGGACAGATACGCAGTATTTT
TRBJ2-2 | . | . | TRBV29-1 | CSVDRVGTGELFF | TGCAGCGTTGACAGGGTGGGGACCGGGGAGCTGTTTTTT
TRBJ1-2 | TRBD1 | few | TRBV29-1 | CSVGLGQDYGYTF | TGCAGCGTTGGCTTGGGACAGGACTATGGCTACACCTTC
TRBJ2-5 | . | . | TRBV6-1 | CASSRAIETQYF | TGTGCCAGCTCCAGGGCTATAGAGACCCAGTACTTC
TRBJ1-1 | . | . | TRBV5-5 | CASSLGLRQDTEAFF | TGTGCCAGCAGCTTGGGATTAAGACAGGACACTGAAGCTTTCTTT
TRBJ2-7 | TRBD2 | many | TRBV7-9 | CASSSTSGYEQYF | TGTGCCAGCAGCTCGACTAGCGGCTACGAGCAGTACTTC
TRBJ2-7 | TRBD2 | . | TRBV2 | CASSDGSSGFYEQYF | TGTGCCAGCAGTGATGGGTCTAGCGGCTTCTACGAGCAGTACTTC
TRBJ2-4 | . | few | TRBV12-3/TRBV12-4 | CASSPGNIQYF | TGTGCCAGCAGCCCCGGGAACATTCAGTACTTC
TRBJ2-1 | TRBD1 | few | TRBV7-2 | CASSLGQGAGNQFF | TGTGCCAGCAGCTTGGGACAGGGGGCGGGAAATCAGTTCTTC
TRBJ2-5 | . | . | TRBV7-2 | CASSLVIGSETQYF | TGTGCCAGCAGCTTAGTCATAGGCTCGGAGACCCAGTACTTC
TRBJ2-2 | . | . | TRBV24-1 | CATSDVYTGELFF | TGTGCCACCAGTGACGTATACACCGGGGAGCTGTTTTTT
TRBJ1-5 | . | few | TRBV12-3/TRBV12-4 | CASSWVGAGNQPQHF | TGTGCCAGCAGTTGGGTGGGGGCTGGCAATCAGCCCCAGCATTTT
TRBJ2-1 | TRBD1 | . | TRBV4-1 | CASSSDPGQGTDEQFF | TGCGCCAGCAGCTCCGATCCGGGACAGGGGACCGATGAGCAGTTCTTC
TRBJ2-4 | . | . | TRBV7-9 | CASSKGGIQYF | TGTGCCAGCAGCAAGGGGGGCATTCAGTACTTC
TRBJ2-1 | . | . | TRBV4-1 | CASSHDIVGQFF | TGCGCCAGCAGCCACGATATCGTGGGGCAGTTCTTC
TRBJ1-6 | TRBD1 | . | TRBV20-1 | CSARETGVYNSPLHF | TGCAGTGCTAGAGAAACAGGGGTCTATAATTCACCCCTCCACTTT
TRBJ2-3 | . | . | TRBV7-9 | CASSRPLGSGDTDTQYF | TGTGCCAGCAGCCGTCCCCTGGGGTCCGGAGACACAGATACGCAGTATTTT
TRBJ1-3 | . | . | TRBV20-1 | CSASQGGENTIYF | TGCAGTGCTTCCCAGGGAGGAGAAAACACCATATATTTT
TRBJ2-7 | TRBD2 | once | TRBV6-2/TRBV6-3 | CASAGLARYEQYF | TGTGCCAGCGCGGGACTAGCGAGGTACGAGCAGTACTTC
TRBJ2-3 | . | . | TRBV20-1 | CSAHKEGAGDTQYF | TGCAGTGCTCACAAGGAGGGGGCGGGAGATACGCAGTATTTT
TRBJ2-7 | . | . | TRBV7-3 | CASSLTPAGEQYF | TGTGCCAGCAGCTTAACCCCCGCGGGGGAGCAGTACTTC
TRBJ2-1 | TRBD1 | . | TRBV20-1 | CSARDRLAADRGVNEQFF | TGCAGTGCTAGAGATCGGTTGGCCGCAGACAGGGGGGTAAATGAGCAGTTCTTC